The 31 T cell receptor beta chains presented below share a single source sample, sequenced in a study of cytomegalovirus exposure and HLA in healthy donors. Primers: 60 Vbeta forward and 13 Jbeta reverse. TCRdb's copy holds only in-frame clones and misses some; the assay was immunoSEQ multiplex PCR. The sample holds about 200,000 clones, approximately 86% seen once. The sequencing sample was made of PBMCs. The source is a woman in her late teens or twenties in good health and CMV-seronegative.

The chain couples TRBV25-1 to TRBJ1-2; 7 nucleotides align to TRBD1. Germline V gene lookup returns CDR1 MGHDK and CDR2 SYGVNS. J lost 2 bases, V lost 0 bases, and 3 bases had no gene match. The length of the CDR3 is 15 residues. For the CDR3, the DNA is TGTGCCAGCAGTGAATACGCCAGGGGGAACTATGGCTACACCTTC. Protein: CASSEYARGNYGYTF.

This sequence joins TRBV28 and TRBJ2-6, with D possibly being TRBD2 (7 bases). The V and J ends lost 5 bases and 2 bases respectively, with 16 bases between them. The CDR3 totals 17 residues. Per the germline V gene, CDR1 is MDHEN and CDR2 is SYDVKM. CDR3 sequence (DNA): TGTGCCAGCAGTCCGAGGCGGGGGCGCCCTGGGGCCAACGTCCTGACTTTC. Translation: CASSPRRGRPGANVLTF.

This rearrangement joins TRBV6-6 to TRBJ2-7, with D possibly TRBD1 on 5 matching bases. Germline loops: CDR1 MNHNY, CDR2 SVGAGI (reference sequence). The CDR3 contains 14 residues. V lost 6 bases and J 6 bases, leaving 18 bases between the germline ends. The DNA for the CDR3 is TGTGCCAGCAGCCCAGGGTTATCCCAGGGCGAGCAGTACTTC. Translating it yields CASSPGLSQGEQYF.

This clone was detected once. The CDR3 region is CSVEGQAGSGNTIYF. In nucleotides, the CDR3 is TGCAGCGTTGAAGGGCAGGCCGGCTCTGGAAACACCATATATTTT. J is TRBJ1-3 and V is TRBV29-1; D unresolved. The CDR3 is 15 amino acids. V lost 1 base to trimming and J lost 0 bases, with 10 bases between them. Germline V gene lookup returns CDR1 SQVTM and CDR2 ANQGSEA. The full variable domain, rest sourced from reference TRBV29-1 and TRBJ1-3, is SAVISQKPSRDICQRGTSLTIQCQVDSQVTMMFWYRQQPGQSLTLIATANQGSEATYESGFVIDKFPISRPNLTFSTLTVSNMSPEDSSIYLCSVEGQAGSGNTIYFGEGSWLTVV.

V and J are TRBV9 and TRBJ2-1, with 7 bases aligning to TRBD2. CDR1 SGDLS and CDR2 YYNGEE come from the germline V gene. Unmatched junction bases numbered 7, after V lost 0 bases and J lost 7 bases. The CDR3 is 15 residues long. The CDR3 DNA reads TGTGCCAGCAGCGTAGTAAGCGGGACTACGAATGAGCAGTTCTTC. It is translated as CASSVVSGTTNEQFF. The full variable domain, with the rest looked up from reference TRBV9 and TRBJ2-1, is DSGVTQTPKHLITATGQRVTLRCSPRSGDLSVYWYQQSLDQGLQFLIQYYNGEERAKGNILERFSAQQFPDLHSELNLSSLELGDSALYFCASSVVSGTTNEQFFGPGTRLTVL.

V gene TRBV29-1 combines with J gene TRBJ2-4; the D is unclear. The germline CDR1 and CDR2 sequences are SQVTM and ANQGSEA. There are 13 residues in the CDR3. The V end lost 6 bases, the J end lost 0 bases, and 9 bases lay between the germline ends. The CDR3 reads CSVIDLAKNIQYF. CDR3 nucleotide sequence: TGCAGCGTAATTGACTTAGCCAAAAACATTCAGTACTTC.

The gene calls are TRBV7-9 and TRBJ2-1; 10 bases are a match to TRBD2. CDR1 and CDR2 (germline): SEHNR, FQNEAQ (reference sequence). This CDR3 is 18 amino acids long. With 5 bases clipped from V and 0 bases from J, the junction kept 10 bases outside the gene matches. CDR3 amino acids: CASSPPHGLAVSYNEQFF. CDR3 in DNA: TGTGCCAGCAGCCCCCCCCACGGACTAGCGGTCTCCTACAATGAGCAGTTCTTC.

The chain has TRBV4-3 and TRBJ2-3, with D unclear. The CDR3 runs to 13 residues. CDR1 and CDR2 from the germline V gene are LGHNA and YSLEER. The ends were cut back, 3 bases at V and 3 bases at J, with 7 bases in the middle. The CDR3 region is CASSHAATDTQYF. The CDR3 coding sequence is TGCGCCAGCAGCCACGCGGCGACAGATACGCAGTATTTT.

The chain has TRBV27 and TRBJ1-1; TRBD1 might be the D (5 bases). This CDR3 is built from 14 residues. The V gene lost 2 bases and the J gene lost 8 bases, with 15 bases spanning the gap. Per germline, CDR1 MNHEY and CDR2 SMNVEV (reference sequence). CDR3 in amino acids: CASSLAPGGEEAFF. The CDR3 DNA reads TGTGCCAGCAGTTTAGCCCCCGGGGGGGAGGAAGCTTTCTTT.

The V call is TRBV7-2, the J call TRBJ1-5; TRBD1 agrees at 7 bases. This CDR3 contains 15 residues. The trim removed 5 bases at V and 1 base at J, leaving 5 bases unmatched. Germline CDR1 and CDR2: SGHTA and FQGNSA. The DNA of the CDR3 is TGTGCCAGCAGCCCTAGGACAGGAAGCAATCAGCCCCAGCATTTT. Translating gives CASSPRTGSNQPQHF.

The rearrangement joins TRBV6-1 to TRBJ1-2, with 9 bases aligning to TRBD1. Trimming removed 6 bases from V and 7 bases from J; junction bases left unmatched: 6. There are 13 residues in the CDR3. The germline V gene has CDR1 MNHNS and CDR2 SASEGT. The CDR3 DNA is TGTGCCAGCAGGACGGGACAGGGTTCTGGCTACACCTTC. It translates to CASRTGQGSGYTF.

The genes are TRBV6-6 and TRBJ2-7; tentatively, D is TRBD2 (6 bases). With 8 bases removed from V and 4 bases from J, the gap between germline ends came to 12 bases. Germline V gene lookup returns CDR1 MNHNY and CDR2 SVGAGI (reference sequence). CDR3 length: 12 amino acids. This CDR3 is CASASAIYEQYF. The CDR3 coding sequence is TGTGCCAGCGCTAGCGCAATTTACGAGCAGTACTTC.

In its sample, this clone was seen once. The chain carries TRBV13 and TRBJ2-7, with 10 bases aligning to TRBD2. Germline V gene sequence: CDR1 PRHDT, CDR2 FYEKMQ (reference sequence). V was pared by 3 bases and J by 8 bases, with 13 bases of the junction left unmatched. The CDR3 is 16 residues long. CDR3 loop: CASSFLPSGGAGKQYF. CDR3 DNA: TGTGCCAGCAGCTTCTTACCCAGCGGGGGGGCCGGTAAGCAGTACTTC.

V and J are TRBV18 and TRBJ1-1; 7 bases are a match to TRBD1. Trimming at V came to 3 bases and at J to 5 bases, leaving 9 bases not matched to a gene. This CDR3 spans 15 amino acids. CDR1 and CDR2 (germline): KGHSH, LQKENI. The chain's CDR3 is CASSPTGQVRTEAFF. The CDR3 region has the DNA TGTGCCAGCTCACCCACCGGACAGGTTCGGACTGAAGCTTTCTTT.

J is TRBJ2-3 and V is TRBV7-3; 12 nucleotides align to TRBD2. J gave up 0 bases and V 2 bases, and 3 bases lay outside the gene matches. CDR1 and CDR2 (germline): SGHTA, FQGTGA. This CDR3 has 17 residues. The CDR3 DNA is TGTGCCAGCAGCTTAGCCGGGACTAGCGGGAGCACAGATACGCAGTATTTT. Its translation: CASSLAGTSGSTDTQYF.

This chain's CDR3 is CASSESYGQGAHEQYF. CDR3 bases: TGTGCCAGCAGTGAAAGTTATGGACAGGGAGCCCACGAGCAGTACTTC. J is TRBJ2-7 and V is TRBV2, with 8 bases fitting TRBD1. This CDR3 is 16 amino acids long. V dropped 2 bases and J dropped 5; count of bases not matched to a gene: 11. Germline V CDR1 and CDR2: SNHLY, FYNNEI.

Of note for this clone: The junction departs from germline at one end; a sequencing error may be responsible. Here the CDR3 DNA reads TGTGCCTGCAGCGGGGGGGCGGTGGATACGCAGTATTTT. This translates into CACSGGAVDTQYF. The gene calls are TRBV5-4 and TRBJ2-3; 10 nucleotides line up with TRBD2. This CDR3 spans 13 amino acids. CDR1 is SGHNT, CDR2 YYREEE, per germline (reference sequence).

This clone was detected once. The V call is TRBV19, the J call TRBJ2-1; TRBD2 agrees at 10 bases. This CDR3 contains 14 residues. CDR1 is LNHDA, CDR2 SQIVND, per germline (reference sequence). V dropped 7 bases and J dropped 8; count of bases not matched to a gene: 8. Here the CDR3 reads CASKTALAGDEQFF. In DNA form, the CDR3 reads TGTGCCAGTAAAACGGCGCTAGCGGGGGATGAGCAGTTCTTC.

This sequence joins TRBV6-5 and TRBJ2-7; D is ambiguous. The CDR3 has 14 amino acids. Germline CDR1 and CDR2: MNHEY and SVGAGI. Trimming stripped 5 bases from V and 0 bases from J, with 11 bases between. The CDR3 here is CASSASSPSYEQYF. The CDR3 nucleotides are TGTGCCAGCAGTGCTAGTAGCCCCTCCTACGAGCAGTACTTC.

In nucleotides, the CDR3 is TGCGCCAGCAGTTGGGGTAGCGGGGGGGCCGGTGAGCAGTTCTTC. It yields the protein CASSWGSGGAGEQFF. The V call is TRBV10-1, the J call TRBJ2-1; 11 bases map to TRBD2. V was clipped by 5 bases and J by 9 bases; unmatched bases: 9. CDR3 length: 15 amino acids. In germline, CDR1 is WNHNN, CDR2 SYGVQD (reference sequence).

V gene TRBV29-1 combines with J gene TRBJ2-1; 7 bases are shared with TRBD1. In germline, CDR1 is SQVTM, CDR2 ANQGSEA. This CDR3 contains 14 residues. Trimming took 7 bases from V and 3 from J; bases not matched to a gene: 9. As DNA, the CDR3 is TGCAGCGCAAGGGACAGATTAGACTACAATGAGCAGTTCTTC. It codes for CSARDRLDYNEQFF.

This chain connects TRBV7-9 to TRBJ1-1; 7 bases are a match to TRBD1. Germline lookup yields CDR1 SEHNR and CDR2 FQNEAQ (reference sequence). The CDR3 loop spans 13 amino acids. V trimming: 5 bases; J trimming: 4 bases; junction bases outside the gene matches: 4. CDR3 sequence reads: CASSRGQATEAFF. Written as DNA, the CDR3 is TGTGCCAGCAGCAGAGGACAGGCCACTGAAGCTTTCTTT.

The chain combines TRBV2 with TRBJ2-7; possibly TRBD1 for D (5 bases). Germline CDR1 is SNHLY and CDR2 is FYNNEI. The CDR3 runs to 15 residues. V was shortened by 5 bases and J by 5 bases, with 19 bases between the two germline ends. CDR3 DNA sequence: TGTGCCAGCAGTTTACAGGTCCTCACGGTGGACGAGCAGTACTTC. The encoded protein is CASSLQVLTVDEQYF.

The CDR3 sequence is CASSLQAYSNQPQHF. Written as DNA, the CDR3 is TGTGCCAGTAGTCTACAGGCTTATAGCAATCAGCCCCAGCATTTT. The V call is TRBV19, the J call TRBJ1-5, with D possibly TRBD1 on 5 matching bases. V gave up 5 bases and J gave up 0 bases, with 11 bases separating them. This CDR3 is 15 amino acids long. The germline CDR1 and CDR2 sequences are LNHDA and SQIVND (reference sequence).

The count of this clone is one. The V gene is TRBV21-1, the J gene TRBJ1-4; TRBD1, the table's D call, lacks a check against the DNA. TRBV21-1 is shown as a pseudogene. The CDR3 sequence is 17 residues long. CDR3 in DNA: TGTGCCAGCAGCCAAGGGGCAGAACTGACAACTAATGAAAAACTGTTTTTT. This translates into CASSQGAELTTNEKLFF.

The rearrangement links TRBV5-1 to TRBJ2-3; a weak D match, TRBD1 (6 bases). Trimming pared 2 bases from V and 0 bases from J, leaving 7 bases between. CDR1 and CDR2 from the germline V gene are SGHRS and YFSETQ. This CDR3 is built from 14 residues. The CDR3 DNA follows: TGCGCCAGCAGCTTTGGACAGAGCACAGATACGCAGTATTTT. It translates to CASSFGQSTDTQYF.

V gene TRBV7-8 combines with J gene TRBJ2-7; the D is unclear. This CDR3 comprises 15 residues. V was cut by 5 bases and J by 0 bases, with 14 bases left in between. Germline V gives CDR1 SGHVS, CDR2 FQNEAQ. This CDR3 is CASSAAWPNSYEQYF. The CDR3 DNA is TGTGCCAGCAGCGCGGCATGGCCAAACTCCTACGAGCAGTACTTC.

In regard to this clone: The junction differs from germline at one of its ends, possibly a read error. The rearrangement uses TRBV7-7 and TRBJ2-3; tentative D call: TRBD1 (6 bases). Germline V CDR1 and CDR2: SSHAT, FNYEAQ (reference sequence). The CDR3 loop spans 19 amino acids. The CDR3 region is CASSLGLGGCPGGTDTQYF. CDR3 coding DNA: TGTGCTAGCAGCTTAGGCCTAGGAGGCTGCCCAGGGGGCACAGATACGCAGTATTTT.

The CDR3 here is CASSPPGVFGTEAFF. CDR3 bases: TGTGCCAGCAGCCCCCCAGGGGTATTCGGCACTGAAGCTTTCTTT. The chain combines TRBV7-9 with TRBJ1-1, with D tentatively TRBD1 (6 bases). Trimming left V 5 bases short and J 4 bases short, with 17 bases between. Germline assignment: CDR1 SEHNR and CDR2 FQNEAQ (reference sequence). This CDR3 contains 15 residues.

The J gene is TRBJ2-3, the V gene TRBV6-6; no reliable D call. Germline V gene sequence: CDR1 MNHNY, CDR2 SVGAGI (reference sequence). The CDR3 loop spans 14 amino acids. The ends were cut back, 8 bases at V and 1 base at J, with 13 bases in the middle. In DNA, the CDR3 is TGTGCCAGCTCCATTCTAGGCCGCACAGATACGCAGTATTTT. Residues: CASSILGRTDTQYF.

The chain carries TRBV29-1 and TRBJ2-6; possibly TRBD2 for D (6 bases). The germline V gene has CDR1 SQVTM and CDR2 ANQGSEA. CDR3 length: 13 residues. Deletions cut 4 bases from V and 4 bases from J, with 8 bases between. This chain's CDR3 is CSVGAGGANVLTF. The CDR3 DNA reads TGCAGCGTTGGGGCGGGGGGGGCCAACGTCCTGACTTTC.